The 26 T cell receptor beta chains below all came from one sample that was sequenced in a study of T cells in Graves' hyperthyroidism and ophthalmopathy. Researchers took RNA transcripts and amplified the TCR beta CDR3 regions from them. During a first-round RT-PCR of the TCR CDR3, the HTBI primer set was used. TCRdb itself ran the multiplex PCR reads through MiXCR, one entry per CDR3 protein. The sample carries roughly 500,000 distinct CDR3 sequences, over 35% recorded once. Material for sequencing was peripheral blood or thyroid tissue (not recorded which). All receptors come from an adult woman with Graves' disease, either hyperthyroidism or ophthalmopathy (not recorded which).

The V gene is TRBV20-1, the J gene TRBJ1-6; tentatively, D is TRBD1 (5 bases). Germline assignment: CDR1 DFQATT and CDR2 SNEGSKA (reference sequence). The CDR3 extends over 14 amino acids. Trimming left V 3 bases short and J 9 bases short, with 15 bases between. This CDR3 is CSARIGDFGSPLHF. In nucleotides, the CDR3 is TGCAGTGCTAGGATAGGGGACTTTGGTTCACCCCTCCACTTT.

This clonotype has at least ten counts. The chain has TRBV2 and TRBJ1-5, with D hard to call. CDR1 is SNHLY and CDR2 is FYNNEI in the germline V gene. Trimming left V 9 bases short and J 3 bases short, with 15 bases between. The length of the CDR3 is 14 residues. CDR3 sequence (DNA): TGTGCCAGTTCCCCTTTCGACCCCAATCAGCCCCAGCATTTT. Translation gives CASSPFDPNQPQHF. Full variable domain (missing parts from reference TRBV2 and TRBJ1-5): EPEVTQTPSHQVTQMGQEVILRCVPISNHLYFYWYRQILGQKVEFLVSFYNNEISEKSEIFDDQFSVERPDGSNFTLKIRSTKLEDSAMYFCASSPFDPNQPQHFGDGTRLSIL.

This clonotype came up many times. The chain combines TRBV7-2 with TRBJ1-2; D possibly corresponds to TRBD1 (5 bases). The CDR3 has 13 residues. Germline V lookup: CDR1 SGHTA, CDR2 FQGNSA. Between the trimmed V and J ends, which lost 3 bases and 1 base, there was a span of 6 bases. The CDR3 DNA is TGTGCCAGCAGCTTCGACAGTAACTATGGCTACACCTTC. This translates into CASSFDSNYGYTF.

The V gene is TRBV6-5, the J gene TRBJ1-6; D is unresolved. Trimming shortened V by 4 bases and J by 4 bases, and 17 bases separated the two germline ends. Germline V gene lookup returns CDR1 MNHEY and CDR2 SVGAGI. This CDR3 spans 17 amino acids. CDR3 residues: CASSFVARRTYNSPLHF. CDR3 nucleotides: TGTGCCAGCAGTTTCGTCGCACGAAGAACGTATAATTCACCCCTCCACTTT.

This clonotype was picked up many times. This chain uses TRBV5-1 with TRBJ1-4; D is unclear. The germline V gene has CDR1 SGHRS and CDR2 YFSETQ. Trimming stripped 2 bases from V and 11 bases from J, with 13 bases between. The CDR3 contains 13 residues. This CDR3 is CASSLRSPVKLFF. CDR3 coding DNA: TGCGCCAGCAGCTTAAGATCTCCCGTCAAACTGTTTTTT.

The chain joins TRBV19 to TRBJ2-3; D is unclear. The CDR3 runs 13 residues. V was pared by 3 bases and J by 3 bases, with 7 bases between. The germline gives CDR1 LNHDA, CDR2 SQIVND (reference sequence). In nucleotides, the CDR3 is TGTGCCAGTAGTATCGTCCAGACAGATACGCAGTATTTT. Translated, it gives CASSIVQTDTQYF.

The gene calls are TRBV20-1 and TRBJ2-2; a weak D match, TRBD2 (5 bases). The CDR3 is made up of 14 amino acids. Deletions cut 3 bases from V and 2 bases from J, with 10 bases between. Germline V lookup: CDR1 DFQATT, CDR2 SNEGSKA (reference sequence). The CDR3 reads CSARPRLNTGELFF. CDR3 sequence (DNA): TGCAGTGCTAGGCCCAGACTAAACACCGGGGAGCTGTTTTTT.

This clonotype was counted ten times or more. V and J are TRBV20-1 and TRBJ1-4; D is possibly TRBD1 (6 bases). The CDR3 spans 15 residues. Deletions cut 6 bases from V and 11 bases from J, with 25 bases between. Germline V gives CDR1 DFQATT, CDR2 SNEGSKA (reference sequence). The CDR3 protein is CSALSPGHTMGKLFF. The CDR3 region has the DNA TGCAGTGCGCTGTCACCGGGACACACCATGGGGAAACTGTTTTTT.

J is TRBJ1-5 and V is TRBV7-2; no clear D gene. The germline CDR1 and CDR2 sequences are SGHTA and FQGNSA. The CDR3 is 15 amino acids. Trimming shortened V by 5 bases and J by 2 bases, and 13 bases separated the two germline ends. The CDR3 DNA reads TGTGCCAGCAGCCGTGGTCGGGCAGGCAATCAGCCCCAGCATTTT. It specifies CASSRGRAGNQPQHF.

This clonotype has just one count. The chain uses TRBV7-9 and TRBJ2-7; 13 positions agree with TRBD2. Unmatched junction bases numbered 5, after V lost 4 bases and J lost 5 bases. Germline CDR1 is SEHNR and CDR2 is FQNEAQ (reference sequence). The CDR3 covers 15 residues. CDR3 coding DNA: TGTGCCAGCAGCTCACCGGGACTAGCGGGACACGAGCAGTACTTC. This sequence encodes CASSSPGLAGHEQYF.

This clonotype showed up just once. The chain couples TRBV29-1 to TRBJ2-7; 7 bases are shared with TRBD2. Germline loops: CDR1 SQVTM, CDR2 ANQGSEA. CDR3 size: 12 residues. V was clipped by 8 bases and J by 7 bases; unmatched bases: 11. The DNA for the CDR3 is TGCAGCTTAACGGGGGGTTGGGAAGAGCAGTACTTC. Protein: CSLTGGWEEQYF.

Only a few counts were recorded for this clonotype. The chain links TRBV10-3 to TRBJ2-5; D ambiguous. The CDR3 totals 12 residues. Trimming took off 4 bases at V and 2 bases at J, with 5 bases between the two ends. Germline V CDR1 and CDR2: ENHRY, SYGVKD. The CDR3: CAISGRQETQYF. The CDR3, as DNA: TGTGCCATCAGTGGACGGCAAGAGACCCAGTACTTC.

Many counts were recorded for this clonotype. The chain joins TRBV12-3 or TRBV12-4 to TRBJ1-2; no clear D gene. V was pared by 4 bases and J by 5 bases, with 8 bases between. This CDR3 has 12 residues. CDR3: CASSSLVYGYTF. The CDR3 nucleotides read TGTGCCAGCAGTTCACTTGTTTATGGCTACACCTTC.

The chain recombines TRBV7-2 with TRBJ1-1; no definite D call. The V and J ends lost 11 bases and 1 base respectively, with 14 bases between them. Germline V gene sequence: CDR1 SGHTA, CDR2 FQGNSA. The length of the CDR3 is 13 residues. Written as DNA, the CDR3 is TGTGCCGGCAACTTCCAACAGAACACTGAAGCTTTCTTT. Its protein is CAGNFQQNTEAFF.

This clonotype was found many times. CDR3 residues: CASSRGLSPLHF. The CDR3 nucleotides read TGTGCCAGCAGTCGCGGTCTTTCACCCCTCCACTTT. This sequence joins TRBV12-3 or TRBV12-4 and TRBJ1-6, with D unclear. Trimming pared 5 bases from V and 9 bases from J, leaving 8 bases between. The CDR3 loop spans 12 amino acids.

This clonotype was detected many times. V gene TRBV6-1 combines with J gene TRBJ1-2; D call uncertain. The germline V and J ends were trimmed by 0 bases and 4 bases, with 12 bases remaining between them. The CDR3 loop spans 15 amino acids. From germline, CDR1 is MNHNS and CDR2 SASEGT. The CDR3 spells CASSEARSSLYGYTF. CDR3 bases: TGTGCCAGCAGTGAAGCAAGATCCAGCCTCTATGGCTACACCTTC.

The rearrangement uses TRBV12-3 or TRBV12-4 and TRBJ2-2; TRBD2 aligns across 14 bases. The J segment lost 9 bases and the V segment lost 2 bases, leaving 8 bases of the junction unmatched. The CDR3 contains 17 residues. The CDR3, as DNA: TGTGCCAGCAGTTTACGTAGACTAGCGGGAGGGCCACGGGAGCTGTTTTTT. Translated, it gives CASSLRRLAGGPRELFF.

The chain carries TRBV2 and TRBJ1-3, with a possible D match to TRBD1 (5 bases). V lost 11 bases, J lost 0 bases, and 11 bases lay in between. The CDR3 contains 13 residues. Germline V gene lookup returns CDR1 SNHLY and CDR2 FYNNEI. The CDR3 DNA reads as TGTGCCGGCCGACAGCTCTCTGGAAACACCATATATTTT. Protein: CAGRQLSGNTIYF. Full variable domain (remainder filled in from reference TRBV2 and TRBJ1-3): EPEVTQTPSHQVTQMGQEVILRCVPISNHLYFYWYRQILGQKVEFLVSFYNNEISEKSEIFDDQFSVERPDGSNFTLKIRSTKLEDSAMYFCAGRQLSGNTIYFGEGSWLTVV.

The chain links TRBV27 to TRBJ1-1, with 7 bases that match TRBD1. Per the germline V gene, CDR1 is MNHEY and CDR2 is SMNVEV (reference sequence). After removal of 7 bases from V and 0 bases from J, the junction contained 14 bases not matched to a gene. The CDR3 has 17 residues. The CDR3 protein is CASIQTGTSEVNTEAFF. CDR3 in DNA: TGTGCCAGCATCCAGACAGGGACGTCAGAGGTGAACACTGAAGCTTTCTTT.

The chain carries TRBV7-2 and TRBJ2-7; TRBD2 matches 7 bases. V was clipped by 3 bases and J by 3 bases; unmatched bases: 5. The CDR3 runs to 14 residues. Looked up from germline, CDR1 is SGHTA and CDR2 is FQGNSA. Here the CDR3 reads CASSFSGKVYEQYF. DNA of the CDR3: TGTGCCAGCAGCTTCAGCGGGAAGGTCTACGAGCAGTACTTC.

The chain links TRBV7-2 to TRBJ2-2, with D unresolved. The V gene lost 5 bases and the J gene lost 7 bases, with 11 bases spanning the gap. Germline CDR1 and CDR2: SGHTA and FQGNSA. CDR3 length: 13 amino acids. The CDR3 spells CASSPSANGELFF. The CDR3, as DNA: TGTGCCAGCAGCCCCAGCGCAAACGGGGAGCTGTTTTTT.

This clonotype was counted many times. V gene TRBV6-2 or TRBV6-3 combines with J gene TRBJ2-5, with TRBD1 matching over 7 bases. The CDR3 runs 13 residues. Germline CDR1 reads MNHEY; CDR2 reads SVGEGT. The V segment lost 7 bases and the J segment 6 bases; nucleotides outside the gene matches: 8. CDR3 nucleotides: TGTGCCAGCAACCAAGAGGGGGCAAAGACCCAGTACTTC. Amino acid sequence: CASNQEGAKTQYF.

In its sample, this clonotype was seen many times. V usage is TRBV24-1 and J usage is TRBJ2-3; the D is unclear. The CDR3 consists of 13 residues. V lost 4 bases to trimming and J lost 5 bases, with 9 bases between them. Germline CDR1 and CDR2: KGHDR and SFDVKD. CDR3 DNA: TGTGCCACCAGTGAGCCAAAGAGAGATACGCAGTATTTT. Translated: CATSEPKRDTQYF.

This clonotype was recorded only once. This sequence joins TRBV7-9 and TRBJ2-5, with no clear D. The germline V gene has CDR1 SEHNR and CDR2 FQNEAQ (reference sequence). CDR3 size: 14 residues. Trimming took off 0 bases at V and 2 bases at J, with 7 bases between the two ends. The chain's CDR3 is CASSLADAQETQYF. Written as DNA, the CDR3 is TGTGCCAGCAGCTTAGCCGACGCACAAGAGACCCAGTACTTC.

The rearrangement joins TRBV2 to TRBJ2-5; 11 nucleotides agree with TRBD1. J was trimmed by 5 bases and V by 10 bases; bases with no gene match: 3. Germline V CDR1 and CDR2: SNHLY, FYNNEI. The CDR3 has 12 amino acids. The CDR3 protein is CATRDRGETQYF. CDR3 sequence (DNA): TGTGCCACCCGGGACAGGGGGGAGACCCAGTACTTC.

The CDR3, as DNA: TGTGCCATCAGGGCTGGGGGCAATCAGCCCCAGCATTTT. It is translated as CAIRAGGNQPQHF. This chain connects TRBV10-3 to TRBJ1-5; no definite D call. The CDR3 has 13 amino acids. CDR1 ENHRY and CDR2 SYGVKD come from the germline V gene. V dropped 6 bases and J dropped 2 bases, with 8 bases sitting between them.